This entry is about one T cell receptor beta chain. Its specificity is not known. As for the donors, each was a healthy bone marrow donor. Use of 60 Vbeta and 13 Jbeta primers characterized the PCR. The table came from immunoSEQ multiplex PCR; TCRdb's copy has only in-frame clones and leaves some out. This table holds more than 100,000 clones, 79% found once. The data stem from a study of cytomegalovirus exposure and HLA in healthy donors. Study-wide context: Earlier work reported around 110 million unique TCR beta sequences from some 170 million T cells. Study-level results: Usually a TCR sequence was rare, but some public TCRs were found in many donors.

The origin of this receptor is a man in his fifties in good health and CMV-seropositive. Sequencing was carried out using PBMCs.

This CDR3 is CASSRPVTSGRGPYNEQFF. The CDR3 DNA reads TGCGCCAGCAGCCGACCTGTGACTAGCGGGAGGGGCCCCTACAATGAGCAGTTCTTC. The V and J genes are TRBV5-1 and TRBJ2-1, with 14 bases aligning to TRBD2. After removal of 4 bases from V and 2 bases from J, the junction contained 11 bases not matched to a gene. This CDR3 has 19 amino acids. Germline assignment: CDR1 SGHRS and CDR2 YFSETQ. Combining the CDR3 with reference TRBV5-1 and TRBJ2-1 gives the whole variable domain KAGVTQTPRYLIKTRGQQVTLSCSPISGHRSVSWYQQTPGQGLQFLFEYFSETQRNKGNFPGRFSGRQFSNSRSEMNVSTLELGDSALYLCASSRPVTSGRGPYNEQFFGPGTRLTVL.